The 27 T cell receptor beta chains in this list originate from one sample, sequenced in a study of blood T cell repertoires in COVID-19. Here immunoSEQ multiplex PCR was the method, and the copy in TCRdb shows in-frame clones only, minus some. The table lists 200,000 to 250,000 clones, 80% to 85% of them singletons. The sample was peripheral blood. Every receptor here comes from a woman aged 70-85 years with COVID-19, enrolled during active disease.

CDR3 residues: CASTEGRVGEQYF. In DNA, the CDR3 is TGTGCCAGCACAGAGGGAAGAGTGGGCGAGCAGTACTTC. The gene calls are TRBV7-2 and TRBJ2-7; a possible D gene is TRBD2 (5 bases). CDR1 is SGHTA and CDR2 is FQGNSA in the germline V gene. The CDR3 sequence is 13 residues long. Trimming cost V 7 bases and J 6 bases, with 16 bases left between them.

The chain recombines TRBV30 with TRBJ1-1, with D perhaps TRBD1 (5 bases). This CDR3 comprises 15 residues. Germline CDR1 is GTSNPN and CDR2 is SVGIG (reference sequence). Trimming stripped 2 bases from V and 0 bases from J, with 13 bases between. CDR3 in DNA: TGTGCCTGGAGTCTTGCGGGACGGATGAACACTGAAGCTTTCTTT. Residues: CAWSLAGRMNTEAFF.

The chain carries TRBV5-1 and TRBJ2-1; 9 bases are a match to TRBD1. The CDR3 consists of 15 residues. V shed 3 bases and J 6 bases; nucleotides not matched to a gene: 7. Germline CDR1 reads SGHRS; CDR2 reads YFSETQ. DNA for the CDR3: TGCGCCAGCAGCTCGGGACAGGGAGGATTCAATGAGCAGTTCTTC. Translated: CASSSGQGGFNEQFF.

The chain carries TRBV5-5 and TRBJ1-4; possible D gene TRBD1, 6 bases. V lost 0 bases and J lost 8, with 14 bases in between. This CDR3 spans 15 amino acids. Germline V gene sequence: CDR1 SGHKS, CDR2 YYEKEE (reference sequence). DNA for the CDR3: TGTGCCAGCAGCTTGGGAGGGGGAATGAAAGAAAAACTGTTTTTT. This sequence encodes CASSLGGGMKEKLFF.

This sequence joins TRBV20-1 and TRBJ1-1; possibly TRBD1 for D (6 bases). Trimming removed 3 bases at V and 2 bases at J, with 13 bases between. Germline V lookup: CDR1 DFQATT, CDR2 SNEGSKA (reference sequence). The CDR3 contains 14 residues. DNA for the CDR3: TGCAGTGCTAGTGGGGGGCTCGGCAACACTGAAGCTTTCTTT. Translation gives CSASGGLGNTEAFF.

This CDR3 is CASSVTLAELTDTQYF. The CDR3 coding sequence is TGTGCCAGCAGCGTAACTCTAGCGGAACTCACAGATACGCAGTATTTT. The rearrangement joins TRBV9 to TRBJ2-3; TRBD2 aligns across 7 bases. Germline V gene lookup returns CDR1 SGDLS and CDR2 YYNGEE. CDR3 length: 16 residues. J was trimmed by 2 bases and V by 1 base; bases with no gene match: 7.

The chain employs TRBV19 and TRBJ2-6, with 9 positions matching TRBD1. Trimming at V came to 1 base and at J to 1 base, leaving 5 bases not matched to a gene. Germline CDR1 is LNHDA and CDR2 is SQIVND (reference sequence). This CDR3 contains 18 residues. The CDR3 spells CASSIVGQGVSGANVLTF. The CDR3 nucleotides read TGTGCCAGTAGTATAGTGGGACAGGGTGTTTCTGGGGCCAACGTCCTGACTTTC. Supplemented by reference TRBV19 and TRBJ2-6, the full variable domain reads DGGITQSPKYLFRKEGQNVTLSCEQNLNHDAMYWYRQDPGQGLRLIYYSQIVNDFQKGDIAEGYSVSREKKESFPLTVTSAQKNPTAFYLCASSIVGQGVSGANVLTFGAGSRLTVL.

CDR3 sequence: CASSHDANRGEQYF. The CDR3 DNA is TGTGCCAGCAGCCATGATGCCAATCGGGGCGAGCAGTACTTC. The chain carries TRBV3-1 (or the pseudogene TRBV3-2) and TRBJ2-7; D possibly corresponds to TRBD2 (5 bases). Germline V gene lookup returns CDR1 LGHDT and CDR2 YNNKEL (reference sequence). V lost 3 bases to trimming and J lost 6 bases, with 15 bases between them. The CDR3 has 14 amino acids.

This clone was observed a handful of times. The rearrangement links TRBV5-4 to TRBJ2-3, with TRBD1 identical over 7 bases. This CDR3 spans 16 amino acids. V shed 4 bases, J shed 1 base, and the junction held 9 bases outside the gene matches. In germline, CDR1 is SGHNT, CDR2 YYREEE (reference sequence). CDR3: CASSKRQGLGTDTQYF. Written as DNA, the CDR3 is TGTGCCAGCAGCAAAAGACAGGGTCTGGGCACAGATACGCAGTATTTT.

V usage is TRBV5-1 and J usage is TRBJ2-2, with D possibly TRBD2 on 5 matching bases. Germline CDR1 and CDR2: SGHRS and YFSETQ. V shed 4 bases and J shed 6 bases, with 16 bases lying between them. CDR3 length equals 15 residues. CDR3 protein: CASSPEAVGAGELFF. In nucleotides, the CDR3 is TGCGCCAGCAGCCCGGAGGCAGTTGGGGCCGGGGAGCTGTTTTTT.

The chain carries TRBV12-3 or TRBV12-4 and TRBJ1-3; D is unclear. The CDR3 totals 12 residues. The V end was cut by 9 bases, the J end by 4 bases, with 10 bases between. DNA of the CDR3: TGTGCCAGTTCAGGCTGGGGAAACACCATATATTTT. This sequence encodes CASSGWGNTIYF.

V usage is TRBV19 and J usage is TRBJ1-3, with no clear D. The CDR3 totals 15 residues. Germline lookup yields CDR1 LNHDA and CDR2 SQIVND (reference sequence). V shed 1 base and J shed 2 bases, with 9 bases lying between them. CDR3 loop: CASSIVPGAGNTIYF. The DNA of the CDR3 is TGTGCCAGTAGTATAGTCCCGGGAGCTGGAAACACCATATATTTT.

The V and J genes are TRBV5-8 and TRBJ2-7; 8 nucleotides line up with TRBD1. Germline lookup yields CDR1 SGHTS and CDR2 YDEGEE. The CDR3 extends over 17 amino acids. The V segment lost 10 bases and the J segment 1 base; nucleotides outside the gene matches: 19. The CDR3 loop is CADFGTGGGSGSYEQYF. Written as DNA, the CDR3 is TGTGCCGACTTTGGGACAGGAGGAGGGAGTGGATCCTACGAGCAGTACTTC.

V usage is TRBV29-1 and J usage is TRBJ2-3, with 7 nucleotides matching TRBD2. The V gene end was trimmed by 5 bases and the J gene end by 0 bases; junction bases not matched to a gene: 5. This CDR3 has 14 amino acids. CDR1 SQVTM and CDR2 ANQGSEA come from the germline V gene. CDR3 in DNA: TGCAGCGTTATAGGAGCGGGAAGCACAGATACGCAGTATTTT. Its protein is CSVIGAGSTDTQYF.

This chain joins TRBV11-2 and TRBJ2-7, with 8 bases fitting TRBD2. Trimming took 5 bases from V and 3 from J; bases not matched to a gene: 6. The CDR3 sequence is 14 residues long. CDR1 and CDR2 from the germline V gene are SGHAT and FQNNGV. Written as DNA, the CDR3 is TGTGCCAGCAGCACGCTAGCGGGTAGCTACGAGCAGTACTTC. Residues: CASSTLAGSYEQYF. The whole variable domain, remainder taken from reference TRBV11-2 and TRBJ2-7, is EAGVAQSPRYKIIEKRQSVAFWCNPISGHATLYWYQQILGQGPKLLIQFQNNGVVDDSQLPKDRFSAERLKGVDSTLKIQPAKLEDSAVYLCASSTLAGSYEQYFGPGTRLTVT.

This rearrangement joins TRBV5-4 to TRBJ2-2; 7 nucleotides agree with TRBD2. V shed 4 bases, J shed 4 bases, and the junction held 10 bases outside the gene matches. The CDR3 is made up of 16 amino acids. Germline CDR1 and CDR2: SGHNT and YYREEE (reference sequence). DNA of the CDR3: TGTGCCAGCAGCCAGAGCGGACTAGAGGCCACCGGGGAGCTGTTTTTT. Translated, it gives CASSQSGLEATGELFF.

The J gene is TRBJ2-7, the V gene TRBV5-1; 11 bases are shared with TRBD2. The CDR3 totals 17 residues. The trim removed 2 bases at V and 0 bases at J, leaving 7 bases unmatched. Germline lookup yields CDR1 SGHRS and CDR2 YFSETQ. The CDR3, as DNA: TGCGCCAGCAGCTTAACTAGCGGGGGAAGCTTCTCCTACGAGCAGTACTTC. Translation gives CASSLTSGGSFSYEQYF.

This chain links TRBV6-2 or TRBV6-3 with TRBJ2-1, with 12 nucleotides matching TRBD2. Germline V CDR1 and CDR2: MNHEY, SVGEGT. The trim removed 4 bases at V and 1 base at J, leaving 2 bases unmatched. This CDR3 contains 16 residues. This CDR3 reads CASSFGLAGSYNEQFF. CDR3 in DNA: TGTGCCAGCAGTTTCGGACTAGCGGGATCCTACAATGAGCAGTTCTTC.

This rearrangement joins TRBV5-4 to TRBJ2-7; 7 nucleotides line up with TRBD2. The CDR3 covers 13 residues. The germline CDR1 and CDR2 sequences are SGHNT and YYREEE (reference sequence). V lost 4 bases, J lost 4 bases, and 5 bases stayed unmatched. The CDR3 nucleotides are TGTGCCAGCAGCGGGGGGGAACTATACGAGCAGTACTTC. This sequence encodes CASSGGELYEQYF.

This sequence joins TRBV28 and TRBJ2-2; D perhaps matches TRBD2 (6 bases). The CDR3 length is 15 residues. The V gene lost 3 bases and the J gene lost 5 bases, with 13 bases spanning the gap. Germline values: CDR1 MDHEN, CDR2 SYDVKM. Written as DNA, the CDR3 is TGTGCCAGCAGTTTTGGAGGGATAGAGACCGGGGAGCTGTTTTTT. Protein sequence: CASSFGGIETGELFF.

The rearrangement links TRBV5-5 to TRBJ2-2; the D gene is possibly TRBD1 (5 bases). CDR3 length: 16 residues. Germline values: CDR1 SGHKS, CDR2 YYEKEE (reference sequence). Trimming pared 0 bases from V and 4 bases from J, leaving 13 bases between. CDR3 amino acids: CASSLEAGMGTGELFF. The CDR3 DNA reads as TGTGCCAGCAGCTTGGAAGCAGGGATGGGCACCGGGGAGCTGTTTTTT.

V is TRBV7-9 and J is TRBJ2-3, with 9 bases lining up with TRBD1. The V and J ends lost 4 bases and 3 bases, in that order; junction bases with no gene match: 2. Per germline, CDR1 SEHNR and CDR2 FQNEAQ (reference sequence). CDR3 length equals 14 residues. The CDR3 bases are TGTGCCAGCAGCTGGGACAGGGAAACAGATACGCAGTATTTT. Translation: CASSWDRETDTQYF.

This clone was detected only a few times. The CDR3 loop is CASNRGGAGELFF. The DNA of the CDR3 is TGTGCCAGCAATCGCGGGGGCGCCGGGGAGCTGTTTTTT. This chain uses TRBV2 with TRBJ2-2; a weak D match, TRBD2 (7 bases). Germline V gene data show CDR1 as SNHLY and CDR2 as FYNNEI. This CDR3 comprises 13 residues. V was trimmed by 7 bases and J by 6 bases, leaving 12 bases between them.

The count of this clone is one. The chain carries TRBV3-1 (or the pseudogene TRBV3-2) and TRBJ1-3; D is uncertain. The CDR3 is 13 residues long. Germline V gene lookup returns CDR1 LGHDT and CDR2 YNNKEL (reference sequence). V was trimmed by 4 bases and J by 0 bases, leaving 4 bases between them. The CDR3 bases are TGTGCCAGCAGCCCCAGCTCTGGAAACACCATATATTTT. Residues: CASSPSSGNTIYF.

This clone was counted a few times. The chain couples TRBV28 to TRBJ1-2; no clear D. The germline CDR1 and CDR2 sequences are MDHEN and SYDVKM. With 2 bases removed from V and 5 bases from J, the gap between germline ends came to 12 bases. CDR3 length equals 14 residues. CDR3 coding DNA: TGTGCCAGCAGTTTAGCGGGGAGATCTTATGGCTACACCTTC. Translated: CASSLAGRSYGYTF.

The chain uses TRBV29-1 and TRBJ1-4, with D maybe TRBD1 (5 bases). The CDR3 runs to 13 residues. The ends were cut back, 4 bases at V and 6 bases at J, with 12 bases in the middle. Germline CDR1 is SQVTM and CDR2 is ANQGSEA. The CDR3 bases are TGCAGCGTTGGATCAGGGCGAGATGAAAAACTGTTTTTT. Translating it yields CSVGSGRDEKLFF. Based on the CDR3 plus reference TRBV29-1 and TRBJ1-4, the full variable domain is SAVISQKPSRDICQRGTSLTIQCQVDSQVTMMFWYRQQPGQSLTLIATANQGSEATYESGFVIDKFPISRPNLTFSTLTVSNMSPEDSSIYLCSVGSGRDEKLFFGSGTQLSVL.

A remark on this clone: Other DNA sequences in the sample encode the same CDR3. This chain's CDR3 is CASSSRQGGSYEQYF. The CDR3 nucleotides are TGCGCCAGCAGCTCGCGACAGGGGGGCTCCTACGAGCAGTACTTC. V gene TRBV5-1 combines with J gene TRBJ2-7; 9 nucleotides match TRBD1. The length of the CDR3 is 15 residues. The trim removed 3 bases at V and 0 bases at J, leaving 4 bases unmatched. Germline-derived CDR1 and CDR2 are SGHRS and YFSETQ.